This T cell receptor beta chain was documented in a study of cytomegalovirus exposure and HLA in healthy donors. General study results and limits: In a later analysis, HLA-associated beta chains showed higher expansion and lower generation probabilities than comparable chains. The study put around 180 TCR beta chains on its list as cytomegalovirus-associated.

This CDR3 is built from 12 residues. The germline gives CDR1 MNHEY, CDR2 SVGAGI. V was shortened by 11 bases and J by 0 bases, with 8 bases between the two germline ends. The study ran its PCR with 60 Vbeta and 13 Jbeta primers. Repertoires were generated with immunoSEQ multiplex PCR, while TCRdb's copy carries only in-frame clones and drops some. Among around 170,000 clones listed, more than 75% were seen once. Concerning this clone: Its target is unknown.

This receptor was identified in a male donor in good health and CMV-seronegative. The sequenced sample consisted of PBMCs. The V call is TRBV6-5, the J call TRBJ1-3; no definite D call. The CDR3, as DNA: TGTGCCTCACTAAGCTCTGGAAACACCATATATTTT. Translated, it gives CASLSSGNTIYF.